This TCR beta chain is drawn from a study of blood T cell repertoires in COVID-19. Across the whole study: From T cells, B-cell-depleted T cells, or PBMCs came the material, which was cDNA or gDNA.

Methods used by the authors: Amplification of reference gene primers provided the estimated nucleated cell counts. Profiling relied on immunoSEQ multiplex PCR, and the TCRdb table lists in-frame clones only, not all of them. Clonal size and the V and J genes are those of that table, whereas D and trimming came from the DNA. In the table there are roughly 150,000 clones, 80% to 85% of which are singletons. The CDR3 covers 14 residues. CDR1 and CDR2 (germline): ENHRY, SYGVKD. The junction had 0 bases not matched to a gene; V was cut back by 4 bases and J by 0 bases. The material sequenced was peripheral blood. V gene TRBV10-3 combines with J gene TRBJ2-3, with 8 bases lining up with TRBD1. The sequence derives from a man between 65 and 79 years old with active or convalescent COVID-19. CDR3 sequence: CAISGTGSTDTQYF. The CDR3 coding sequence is TGTGCCATCAGTGGGACAGGGAGCACAGATACGCAGTATTTT.